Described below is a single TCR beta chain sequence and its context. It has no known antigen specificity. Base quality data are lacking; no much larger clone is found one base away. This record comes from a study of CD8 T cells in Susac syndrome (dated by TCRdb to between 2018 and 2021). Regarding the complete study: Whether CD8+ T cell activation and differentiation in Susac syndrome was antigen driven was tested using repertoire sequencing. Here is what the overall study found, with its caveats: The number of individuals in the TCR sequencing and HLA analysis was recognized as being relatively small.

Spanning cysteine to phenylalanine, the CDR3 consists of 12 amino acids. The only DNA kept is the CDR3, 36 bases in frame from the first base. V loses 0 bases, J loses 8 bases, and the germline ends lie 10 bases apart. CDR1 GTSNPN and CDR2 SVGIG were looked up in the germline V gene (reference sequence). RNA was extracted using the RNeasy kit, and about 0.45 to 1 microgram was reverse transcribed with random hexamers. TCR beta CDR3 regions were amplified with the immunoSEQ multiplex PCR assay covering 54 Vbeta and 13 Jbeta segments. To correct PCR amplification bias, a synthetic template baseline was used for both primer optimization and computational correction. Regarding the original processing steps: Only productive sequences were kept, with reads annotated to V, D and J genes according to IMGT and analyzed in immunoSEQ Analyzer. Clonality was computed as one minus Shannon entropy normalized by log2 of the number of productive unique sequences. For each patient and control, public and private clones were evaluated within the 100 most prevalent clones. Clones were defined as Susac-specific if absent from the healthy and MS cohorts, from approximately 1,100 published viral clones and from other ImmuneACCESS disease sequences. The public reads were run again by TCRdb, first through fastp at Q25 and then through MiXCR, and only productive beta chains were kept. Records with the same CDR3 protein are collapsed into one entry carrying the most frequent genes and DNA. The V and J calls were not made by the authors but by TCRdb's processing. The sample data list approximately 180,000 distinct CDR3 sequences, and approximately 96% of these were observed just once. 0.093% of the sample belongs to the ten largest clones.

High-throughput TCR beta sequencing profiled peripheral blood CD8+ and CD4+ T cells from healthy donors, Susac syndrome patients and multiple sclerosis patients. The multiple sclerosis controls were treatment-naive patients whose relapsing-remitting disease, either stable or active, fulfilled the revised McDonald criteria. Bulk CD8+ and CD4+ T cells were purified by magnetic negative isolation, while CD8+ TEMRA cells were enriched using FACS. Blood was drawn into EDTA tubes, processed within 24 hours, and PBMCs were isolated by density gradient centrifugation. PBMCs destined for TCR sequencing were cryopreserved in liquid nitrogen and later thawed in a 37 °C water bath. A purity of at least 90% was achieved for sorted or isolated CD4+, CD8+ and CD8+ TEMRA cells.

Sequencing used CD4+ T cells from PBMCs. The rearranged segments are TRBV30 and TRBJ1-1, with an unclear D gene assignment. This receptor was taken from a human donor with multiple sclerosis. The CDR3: CAWSVTGGEAFF. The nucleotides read TGTGCCTGGAGTGTAACGGGCGGGGAAGCTTTCTTT. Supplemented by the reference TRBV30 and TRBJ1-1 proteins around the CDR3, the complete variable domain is SQTIHQWPATLVQPVGSPLSLECTVEGTSNPNLYWYRQAAGRGLQLLFYSVGIGQISSEVPQNLSASRPQDRQFILSSKKLLLSDSGFYLCAWSVTGGEAFFGQGTRLTVV.